The clone carrying this TCR beta chain was seen repeatedly, ten times or more. No antigen is known for it. The CDR3 has 15 amino acids. V gave up 0 bases and J gave up 3 bases; unmatched junction bases: 4. The germline CDR1 and CDR2 sequences are SGHRS and YFSETQ. RNA transcripts were the template for amplifying TCR beta CDR3 regions. The primer set for the first-round RT-PCR of the TCR CDR3 was HTBI. TCRdb fed the multiplex PCR reads into MiXCR, producing one record per CDR3 protein. The sample gives 240,000 or so distinct CDR3 sequences, around 17% of which show up once; 28% is in the top ten. The sample comes from a study of T cells in Graves' hyperthyroidism and ophthalmopathy. Points from the study as a whole: The model's output predicted ophthalmopathy at a median of about 6.5 months prior to onset. Blood also showed most of the thyroid clonotypes that were expanded above 0.001.

Diagnostic assessment was based on clinical symptoms, serum thyroxine and TRAb, thyroid ultrasound and orbital computed tomography. Source material for PBMCs was 10 ml fresh peripheral blood. This rearrangement joins TRBV5-1 to TRBJ2-7; the match to TRBD1 covers 9 bases. Sequenced: blood. The sequence was obtained from a woman aged 18-30 years with Graves' ophthalmopathy. CDR3 sequence reads: CASSLDGTGSYEQYF. CDR3 nucleotides: TGCGCCAGCAGCTTGGACGGGACAGGGAGCTACGAGCAGTACTTC.